This TCR beta chain was retrieved from a study of T cells expressing NK-cell markers. Study as a whole: Sequencing covered eight donors, seven HCMV-seropositive and one seronegative. Regarding the study as a whole: Several of the donors also had these clonotypes leading their CD3+CD56-NKG2C+ fraction.

On this clonotype: The antigen is unknown.

Germline values: CDR1 SGDLS, CDR2 YYNGEE. The CDR3 spans 16 residues. It was by 5'RACE template switching with UMIs that TCR beta cDNA was made. After re-calling the 5' RACE reads, TCRdb lists one entry per CDR3 protein, DNA absent. The sample table includes about 460,000 distinct CDR3 sequences. The chain combines TRBV9 with TRBJ2-2; TCRdb reports TRBD1, a call that lacks DNA to check it against. What was sequenced was blood T cells: a sorted CD56 or NKG2C T cell subset, CD4+ or CD8+ T cells, or bulk PBMC T cells (not recorded which). The source of this sequence is a woman aged 50 to 60 in good health. The CDR3 is CASSVGALASTGELFF.